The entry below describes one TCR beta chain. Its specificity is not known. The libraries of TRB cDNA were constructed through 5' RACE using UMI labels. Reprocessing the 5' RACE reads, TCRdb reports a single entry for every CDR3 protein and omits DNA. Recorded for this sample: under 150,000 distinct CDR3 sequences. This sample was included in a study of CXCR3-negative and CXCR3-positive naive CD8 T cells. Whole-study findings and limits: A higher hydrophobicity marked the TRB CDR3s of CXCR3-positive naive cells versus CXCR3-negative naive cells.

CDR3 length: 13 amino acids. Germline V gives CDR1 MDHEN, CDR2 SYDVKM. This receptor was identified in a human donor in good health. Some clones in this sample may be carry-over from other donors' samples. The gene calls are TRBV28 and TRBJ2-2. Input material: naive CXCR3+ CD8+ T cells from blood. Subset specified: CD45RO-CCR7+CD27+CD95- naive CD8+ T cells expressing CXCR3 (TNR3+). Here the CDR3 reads CASTGWYTGELFF.